This TCR beta chain was recorded in a study of cytotoxic CD8 clonotypes in ibrutinib-treated CLL. Clones were read by immunoSEQ multiplex PCR, and TCRdb kept only the in-frame ones, dropping some. Altogether 35,000 to 50,000 clones are present, over 60% being singletons, with the ten largest covering roughly 12%. The study's findings and limits: Samples were collected at differing times from sustained-remission and progressing patients. Clonality rose at ibrutinib response, held steady in sustained remission, and fell toward baseline at progression. Clonality at baseline surpassed age-matched healthy donors and tracked circulating CD8+ T-cell counts.

Details on this clone: Its antigen is unidentified.

Germline CDR1 is SGHRS and CDR2 is YFSETQ. This CDR3 is 14 amino acids long. Trimming took 0 bases from V and 2 from J, leaving 6 bases between them. This specimen consisted of PBMCs, obtained after 12 months of ibrutinib treatment. This sequence originates from a human donor with chronic lymphocytic leukemia. The chain is built from TRBV5-1 and TRBJ1-3; a possible D gene is TRBD1 (6 bases). CDR3 nucleotides: TGCGCCAGCAGCTTGGGACAGGCTGGAAACACCATATATTTT. Amino acid sequence: CASSLGQAGNTIYF. Drawing the rest from reference TRBV5-1 and TRBJ1-3, the complete variable domain is KAGVTQTPRYLIKTRGQQVTLSCSPISGHRSVSWYQQTPGQGLQFLFEYFSETQRNKGNFPGRFSGRQFSNSRSEMNVSTLELGDSALYLCASSLGQAGNTIYFGEGSWLTVV.